The clone carrying this TCR beta chain was counted between two and nine times. Each sample gave at least 7 million isolated PBMCs. This entry comes from a study of blood T cells in healthy people across ages. It was with a sample-barcoded 5' primer and a J-beta primer mix that a second PCR of roughly 7 to 12 cycles was run. Every cDNA molecule carried a tag from a template-switch adaptor bearing 12 random nucleotides. TCRdb called the 5' RACE reads again in MiXCR, with one record for every CDR3 protein. This sample has hundreds of thousands of distinct CDR3 sequences, with approximately 52% found just once. Input material: blood. This clonotype was sampled from a woman older than 75 in good health.

The CDR3 bases are TGCAGTGCTGTTCTGGGGGCTCAAGAGACCCAGTACTTC. It translates to CSAVLGAQETQYF. The chain employs TRBV20-1 and TRBJ2-5; D might be TRBD1 (6 bases). The CDR3 length is 13 residues. The V end lost 5 bases, the J end lost 2 bases, and 12 bases lay between the germline ends. CDR1 is DFQATT and CDR2 is SNEGSKA in the germline V gene (reference sequence).